Below are 22 T cell receptor beta chains sequenced from a single sample in a study of blood T cell repertoires in COVID-19. The assay was immunoSEQ multiplex PCR, and TCRdb's table has in-frame clones only and misses some. In the table there are fewer than 200,000 clones, about 90% of which are singletons. The specimen sequenced was PBMCs or T cells enriched from blood (not recorded which). Source of these receptors: a human donor with acute COVID-19. The donor label of this sample is uncertain.

The chain uses TRBV5-5 and TRBJ1-6, with a weak D call TRBD1 (5 bases). The CDR3 runs to 17 residues. In germline, CDR1 is SGHKS, CDR2 YYEKEE (reference sequence). Trimming took off 4 bases at V and 9 bases at J, with 23 bases between the two ends. The CDR3 nucleotides are TGTGCCAGCAGCCCATGGAGGGGCCCAGGCGTCGGTTCACCCCTCCACTTT. Protein: CASSPWRGPGVGSPLHF.

The V call is TRBV30, the J call TRBJ2-3; 8 positions agree with TRBD2. V gave up 0 bases and J gave up 5 bases; unmatched junction bases: 7. CDR1 and CDR2 (germline): GTSNPN, SVGIG (reference sequence). The CDR3 extends over 15 amino acids. CDR3 sequence: CAWSVAGGGVDTQYF. The CDR3 DNA reads as TGTGCCTGGAGTGTTGCGGGGGGTGGAGTAGATACGCAGTATTTT.

The chain has TRBV6-5 and TRBJ1-3, with TRBD1 matching over 10 bases. V was pared by 2 bases and J by 2 bases, with 3 bases of the junction left unmatched. Germline CDR1 is MNHEY and CDR2 is SVGAGI. The CDR3 runs 16 residues. The DNA for the CDR3 is TGTGCCAGCAGTTACGCCGGGACAGGGGCTGGAAACACCATATATTTT. Protein product: CASSYAGTGAGNTIYF.

This sequence joins TRBV5-1 and TRBJ2-2; TRBD1 matches at 7 bases. The V and J ends lost 1 base and 4 bases, in that order; junction bases with no gene match: 4. The CDR3 sequence is 15 residues long. CDR1 SGHRS and CDR2 YFSETQ come from the germline V gene. CDR3 sequence: CASSLNRGGTGELFF. CDR3 nucleotide sequence: TGCGCCAGCAGCTTGAACAGGGGTGGCACCGGGGAGCTGTTTTTT. Complete variable domain (other parts from reference TRBV5-1 and TRBJ2-2): KAGVTQTPRYLIKTRGQQVTLSCSPISGHRSVSWYQQTPGQGLQFLFEYFSETQRNKGNFPGRFSGRQFSNSRSEMNVSTLELGDSALYLCASSLNRGGTGELFFGEGSRLTVL.

The chain uses TRBV5-3 and TRBJ1-1; D possibly corresponds to TRBD1 (6 bases). TRBV5-3 is noted as an ORF with a role that remains uncertain. V was pared by 0 bases and J by 0 bases, with 12 bases between. The CDR3 length is 16 residues. This CDR3 reads CARSLVVAGVNTEAFF. As DNA, the CDR3 is TGTGCCAGAAGCTTGGTGGTGGCAGGGGTGAACACTGAAGCTTTCTTT.

The chain has TRBV6-5 and TRBJ2-7, with D perhaps TRBD2 (6 bases). Deletions cut 7 bases from V and 0 bases from J, with 7 bases between. This CDR3 is 12 amino acids long. Germline V gene data show CDR1 as MNHEY and CDR2 as SVGAGI. CDR3 nucleotides: TGTGCCAGCATGGGGGGCTCCTACGAGCAGTACTTC. It encodes CASMGGSYEQYF.

A single count supports this clone. This chain links TRBV5-8 with TRBJ2-5, with 7 bases lining up with TRBD2. From germline, CDR1 is SGHTS and CDR2 YDEGEE. The CDR3 runs to 16 residues. After removal of 0 bases from V and 1 base from J, the junction contained 6 bases not matched to a gene. The CDR3 loop is CASSLDRAGPQETQYF. CDR3 DNA sequence: TGTGCCAGCAGCTTGGATCGAGCGGGGCCCCAAGAGACCCAGTACTTC. The variable domain in full, with the rest retrieved from reference TRBV5-8 and TRBJ2-5, is EAGVTQSPTHLIKTRGQQATLRCSPISGHTSVYWYQQALGLGLQFLLWYDEGEERNRGNFPPRFSGRQFPNYSSELNVNALELEDSALYLCASSLDRAGPQETQYFGPGTRLLVL.

The V call is TRBV24-1, the J call TRBJ2-2; TRBD1 matches 7 bases. Per germline, CDR1 KGHDR and CDR2 SFDVKD. The CDR3 is made up of 14 amino acids. V lost 8 bases, J lost 7 bases, and 9 bases stayed unmatched. In DNA form, the CDR3 reads TGTGCCACCATGCCGGGACAGAGGCACGGGGAGCTGTTTTTT. Translated: CATMPGQRHGELFF.

CDR3 DNA: TGTGCCAGTAGTATAGATCCCGTCCCACAGGGGGCCGGGAACTATGGCTACACCTTC. This translates into CASSIDPVPQGAGNYGYTF. The chain joins TRBV19 to TRBJ1-2; 9 bases are a match to TRBD1. The CDR3 contains 19 residues. V was pared by 0 bases and J by 2 bases, with 13 bases of the junction left unmatched. Looked up from germline, CDR1 is LNHDA and CDR2 is SQIVND (reference sequence). The full variable domain, rest sourced from reference TRBV19 and TRBJ1-2, is DGGITQSPKYLFRKEGQNVTLSCEQNLNHDAMYWYRQDPGQGLRLIYYSQIVNDFQKGDIAEGYSVSREKKESFPLTVTSAQKNPTAFYLCASSIDPVPQGAGNYGYTFGSGTRLTVV.

The chain employs TRBV11-2 and TRBJ2-3, with 7 positions matching TRBD2. The germline V gene has CDR1 SGHAT and CDR2 FQNNGV. CDR3 length equals 14 residues. J lost 4 bases, V lost 4 bases, and 5 bases had no gene match. The DNA for the CDR3 is TGTGCCAGCAGCTCCGGGAGGATCGCAGATACGCAGTATTTT. Its translation: CASSSGRIADTQYF.

V and J are TRBV5-1 and TRBJ2-7; 12 bases fit TRBD1. The CDR3 has 17 amino acids. V shed 4 bases and J 6 bases; nucleotides not matched to a gene: 14. Germline V lookup: CDR1 SGHRS, CDR2 YFSETQ. The CDR3 DNA follows: TGCGCCAGCAGCCGCGGGGGACAGGGGGCGTCCCCCGCCGAGCAGTACTTC. It translates to CASSRGGQGASPAEQYF.

CDR3 DNA sequence: TGTGCCTGGAGTGGTGGGAGAGGGACTGAAGCTTTCTTT. It specifies CAWSGGRGTEAFF. The rearrangement links TRBV30 to TRBJ1-1; D gene uncertain. CDR1 is GTSNPN and CDR2 is SVGIG in the germline V gene (reference sequence). This CDR3 is 13 amino acids long. V shed 1 base and J shed 5 bases, with 11 bases lying between them.

The genes are TRBV7-9 and TRBJ2-7; tentatively, D is TRBD2 (6 bases). V shed 6 bases and J shed 7 bases, with 10 bases lying between them. This CDR3 comprises 11 residues. The germline CDR1 and CDR2 sequences are SEHNR and FQNEAQ (reference sequence). CDR3 DNA: TGTGCCAGCAGTCTAGCGTGGGAGCAGTACTTC. Protein sequence: CASSLAWEQYF.

J is TRBJ1-2 and V is TRBV30; D uncertain. The CDR3 consists of 13 residues. Germline V gene sequence: CDR1 GTSNPN, CDR2 SVGIG (reference sequence). The V and J ends lost 2 bases and 6 bases respectively, with 13 bases between them. DNA of the CDR3: TGTGCCTGGAGTAAGGAGGAAAGAAATGGCTACACCTTC. Translated, it gives CAWSKEERNGYTF. Supplemented by reference TRBV30 and TRBJ1-2, the full variable domain reads SQTIHQWPATLVQPVGSPLSLECTVEGTSNPNLYWYRQAAGRGLQLLFYSVGIGQISSEVPQNLSASRPQDRQFILSSKKLLLSDSGFYLCAWSKEERNGYTFGSGTRLTVV.

The rearrangement joins TRBV10-3 to TRBJ2-1; the D gene is possibly TRBD2 (6 bases). Trimming stripped 10 bases from V and 6 bases from J, with 13 bases between. This CDR3 region has 12 residues. Per germline, CDR1 ENHRY and CDR2 SYGVKD. CDR3 region: CASGVPSNEQFF. CDR3 bases: TGTGCCAGCGGGGTTCCCTCCAATGAGCAGTTCTTC.

The chain uses TRBV18 and TRBJ1-1; D unclear. Germline V gene data show CDR1 as KGHSH and CDR2 as LQKENI. The CDR3 is made up of 13 amino acids. V dropped 3 bases and J dropped 7 bases, with 12 bases sitting between them. CDR3 amino acids: CASSPQDFSEAFF. In nucleotides, the CDR3 is TGTGCCAGCTCACCTCAGGATTTCAGTGAAGCTTTCTTT. The variable domain in full, with the rest retrieved from reference TRBV18 and TRBJ1-1, is NAGVMQNPRHLVRRRGQEARLRCSPMKGHSHVYWYRQLPEEGLKFMVYLQKENIIDESGMPKERFSAEFPKEGPSILRIQQVVRGDSAAYFCASSPQDFSEAFFGQGTRLTVV.

The genes are TRBV5-4 and TRBJ2-7, with TRBD2 identical over 8 bases. J lost 1 base, V lost 7 bases, and 4 bases had no gene match. This CDR3 is built from 13 residues. Per the germline V gene, CDR1 is SGHNT and CDR2 is YYREEE (reference sequence). CDR3 region: CASGLAGSYEQYF. The CDR3, as DNA: TGTGCCAGCGGGTTAGCGGGATCCTACGAGCAGTACTTC. The full variable domain, in which reference TRBV5-4 and TRBJ2-7 provide the parts outside the CDR3, is ETGVTQSPTHLIKTRGQQVTLRCSSQSGHNTVSWYQQALGQGPQFIFQYYREEENGRGNFPPRFSGLQFPNYSSELNVNALELDDSALYLCASGLAGSYEQYFGPGTRLTVT.

The V gene is TRBV20-1, the J gene TRBJ1-2; the match to TRBD1 covers 7 bases. The CDR3 runs to 22 residues. After removal of 3 bases from V and 4 bases from J, the junction contained 32 bases not matched to a gene. Germline loops: CDR1 DFQATT, CDR2 SNEGSKA (reference sequence). CDR3 protein: CSASHHIPGSGTLLDRFYGYTF. CDR3 nucleotide sequence: TGCAGTGCTAGTCACCACATCCCCGGCTCTGGGACCCTATTGGACAGGTTCTATGGCTACACCTTC.

J is TRBJ2-1 and V is TRBV4-1; D is possibly TRBD1 (6 bases). This CDR3 is built from 12 residues. Germline V lookup: CDR1 MGHRA, CDR2 YSYEKL. V gave up 6 bases and J gave up 8 bases, with 11 bases separating them. DNA of the CDR3: TGCGCCAGCAGTGTACAGGGCGATGAGCAGTTCTTC. Translated: CASSVQGDEQFF.

The V call is TRBV7-9, the J call TRBJ2-5, with 7 bases aligning to TRBD2. The CDR3 consists of 16 residues. With 4 bases clipped from V and 1 base from J, the junction kept 9 bases outside the gene matches. Germline V lookup: CDR1 SEHNR, CDR2 FQNEAQ (reference sequence). The CDR3 region has the DNA TGTGCCAGCAGCTCCCCCCGGGAGGAGCTCCAAGAGACCCAGTACTTC. It encodes CASSSPREELQETQYF.

This clone was detected once. The V gene is TRBV2, the J gene TRBJ1-6; a possible D gene is TRBD1 (5 bases). Germline CDR1 and CDR2: SNHLY and FYNNEI. The CDR3 covers 17 residues. Trimming stripped 1 base from V and 0 bases from J, with 10 bases between. CDR3 amino acids: CASSEVKGISYNSPLHF. The CDR3 region has the DNA TGTGCCAGCAGTGAAGTTAAGGGGATCTCCTATAATTCACCCCTCCACTTT.

The chain recombines TRBV11-2 with TRBJ1-1, with 8 bases identical to TRBD1. This CDR3 region has 15 residues. V was clipped by 6 bases and J by 1 base; unmatched bases: 7. CDR1 is SGHAT, CDR2 FQNNGV, per germline. This CDR3 is CASSYTGGGNTEAFF. CDR3 nucleotides: TGTGCCAGCAGTTACACAGGGGGGGGGAACACTGAAGCTTTCTTT.